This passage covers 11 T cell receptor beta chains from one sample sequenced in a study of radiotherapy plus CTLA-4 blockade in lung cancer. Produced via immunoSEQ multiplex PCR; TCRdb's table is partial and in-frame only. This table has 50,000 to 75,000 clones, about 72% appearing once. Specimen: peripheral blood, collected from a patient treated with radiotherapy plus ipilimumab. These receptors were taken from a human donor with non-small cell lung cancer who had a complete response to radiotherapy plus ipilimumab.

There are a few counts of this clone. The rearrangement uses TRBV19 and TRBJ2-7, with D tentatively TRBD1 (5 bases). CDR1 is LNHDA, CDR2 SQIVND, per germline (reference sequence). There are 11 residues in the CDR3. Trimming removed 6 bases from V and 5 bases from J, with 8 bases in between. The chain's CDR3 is CASSQGHEQYF. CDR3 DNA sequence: TGTGCCAGTAGCCAGGGCCACGAGCAGTACTTC.

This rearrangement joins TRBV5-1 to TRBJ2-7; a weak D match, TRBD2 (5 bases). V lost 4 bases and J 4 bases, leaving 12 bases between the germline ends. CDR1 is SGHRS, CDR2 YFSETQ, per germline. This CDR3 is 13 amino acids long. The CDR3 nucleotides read TGCGCCAGCAGCCCCGACGGGATGTACGAGCAGTACTTC. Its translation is CASSPDGMYEQYF.

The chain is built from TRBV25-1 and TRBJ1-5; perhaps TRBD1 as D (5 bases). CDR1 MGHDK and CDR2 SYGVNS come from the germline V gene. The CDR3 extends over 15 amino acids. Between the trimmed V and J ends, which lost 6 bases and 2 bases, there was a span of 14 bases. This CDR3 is CASSRGSSGNQPQHF. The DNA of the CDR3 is TGTGCCAGCAGCCGGGGCAGTAGTGGCAATCAGCCCCAGCATTTT.

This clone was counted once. The chain's CDR3 is CAISGTGDQPQHF. CDR3 nucleotide sequence: TGTGCCATCAGCGGGACAGGGGATCAGCCCCAGCATTTT. The rearrangement uses TRBV10-3 and TRBJ1-5; 10 bases align to TRBD1. Germline CDR1 ENHRY, CDR2 SYGVKD. Trimming cost V 6 bases and J 5 bases; bases outside gene matches: 1. The CDR3 has 13 amino acids.

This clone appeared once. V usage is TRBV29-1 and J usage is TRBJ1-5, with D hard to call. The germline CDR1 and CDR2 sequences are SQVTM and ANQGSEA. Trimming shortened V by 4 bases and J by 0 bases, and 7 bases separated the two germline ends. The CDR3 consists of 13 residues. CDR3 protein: CSVVRVSNQPQHF. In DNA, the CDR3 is TGCAGCGTTGTAAGAGTTAGCAATCAGCCCCAGCATTTT.

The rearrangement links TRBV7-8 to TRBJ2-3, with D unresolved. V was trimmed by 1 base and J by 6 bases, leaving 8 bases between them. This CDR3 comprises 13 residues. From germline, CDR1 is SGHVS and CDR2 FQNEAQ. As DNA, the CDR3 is TGTGCCAGCAGCTTAGGGGTTGGGGATACGCAGTATTTT. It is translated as CASSLGVGDTQYF.

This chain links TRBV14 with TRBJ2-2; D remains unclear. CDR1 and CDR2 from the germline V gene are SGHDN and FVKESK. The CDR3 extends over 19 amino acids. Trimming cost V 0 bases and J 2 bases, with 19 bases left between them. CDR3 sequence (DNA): TGTGCCAGCAGCCAAGATCCACAGATCCCCCAAGTTAACACCGGGGAGCTGTTTTTT. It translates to CASSQDPQIPQVNTGELFF.

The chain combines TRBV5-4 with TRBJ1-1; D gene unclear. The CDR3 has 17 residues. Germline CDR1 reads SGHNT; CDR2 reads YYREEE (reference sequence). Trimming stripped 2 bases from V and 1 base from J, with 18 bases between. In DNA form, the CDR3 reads TGTGCCAGCAGCTTCCTGACCCGAAGCGAGACGAACACTGAAGCTTTCTTT. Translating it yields CASSFLTRSETNTEAFF.

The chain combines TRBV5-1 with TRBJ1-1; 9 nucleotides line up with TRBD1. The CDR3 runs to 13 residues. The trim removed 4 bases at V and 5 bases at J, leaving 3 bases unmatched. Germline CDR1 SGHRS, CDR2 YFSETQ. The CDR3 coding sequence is TGCGCCAGCAGCCCTGGGACAGGGACTGAAGCTTTCTTT. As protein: CASSPGTGTEAFF.

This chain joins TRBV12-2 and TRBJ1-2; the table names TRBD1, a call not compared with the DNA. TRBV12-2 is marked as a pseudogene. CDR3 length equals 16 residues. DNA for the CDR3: TGTGCAAGTCGCTTACTGCTGGGCCATGATGATCATGGCTACACCTTC. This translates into CASRLLLGHDDHGYTF.

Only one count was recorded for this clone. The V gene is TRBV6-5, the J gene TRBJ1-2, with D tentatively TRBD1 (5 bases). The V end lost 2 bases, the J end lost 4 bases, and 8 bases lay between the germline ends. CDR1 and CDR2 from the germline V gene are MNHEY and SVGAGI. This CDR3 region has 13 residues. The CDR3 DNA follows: TGTGCCAGCAGTTACGGCGACAGCTATGGCTACACCTTC. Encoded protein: CASSYGDSYGYTF.